The rows below give T cell receptor beta chains drawn from one sample of a study of blood T cell repertoires in COVID-19. Libraries were prepared by immunoSEQ multiplex PCR; TCRdb keeps only in-frame clonotypes and omits some of them. The repertoire includes 350,000 to 450,000 clones, roughly 90% of them detected once, and about 1.6% sits in the top ten. The source material was peripheral blood. The receptors come from a woman in her thirties or forties with COVID-19, enrolled during active disease. Each CDR3 is given without its conserved first and last residue.

CDR3 protein: ASSQRGQGYYGYT; V gene: TRBV3-1/TRBV3-2
CDR3 protein: ASSLTRISGGELF; V gene: TRBV7-3
CDR3 protein: ASSIILGGRLSNQPQH; V gene: TRBV19
CDR3 protein: ASSYRGRGFGGNEQF; V gene: TRBV5-8
CDR3 protein: ASSPPGTGQMNTEAF; V gene: TRBV18
CDR3 protein: ASSWGLAGGGDTQY; V gene: TRBV5-4
CDR3 protein: ASSYEEGDYGYT; V gene: TRBV6-5
CDR3 protein: ASSRGVSGELF; V gene: TRBV25-1
CDR3 protein: ASRTSGRVGEQF; V gene: TRBV6-5
CDR3 protein: ASSPIGTSGSYGYT; V gene: TRBV14
CDR3 protein: ASSFRTEPNEQF; V gene: TRBV27
CDR3 protein: ASRRGPQGPEAF; V gene: TRBV5-1
CDR3 protein: ASSRTGGLGYGYT; V gene: TRBV6-5
CDR3 protein: AISGLAGGLASTDTQY; V gene: TRBV10-3
CDR3 protein: ASSHPSRYQETQY; V gene: TRBV3-1/TRBV3-2
CDR3 protein: ASSPGPGGNQPQH; V gene: TRBV27
CDR3 protein: ASNLHTGGVYGYT; V gene: TRBV6-5
CDR3 protein: ASSFRGQETQY; V gene: TRBV12-3/TRBV12-4
CDR3 protein: ASSMVGVNTGELF; V gene: TRBV19
CDR3 protein: ASLLGTGSRSNYGYT; V gene: TRBV5-6
CDR3 protein: ASSIAADTQY; V gene: TRBV19
CDR3 protein: AISETGVEAMTRNYGYT; V gene: TRBV10-3
CDR3 protein: ASRQGQGSYNEQF; V gene: TRBV19
CDR3 protein: ASSSGLRGETQY; V gene: TRBV27
CDR3 protein: ATSEQGQPQH; V gene: TRBV24-1
CDR3 protein: ATTGQLSSGNTIY; V gene: TRBV2
CDR3 protein: ASSPLGRGDGYT; V gene: TRBV7-2
CDR3 protein: ASSLRTTDEQY; V gene: TRBV5-5
CDR3 protein: ASSLVGTGGNTEAF; V gene: TRBV7-2
CDR3 protein: ASSFSRGFNQPQH; V gene: TRBV28
CDR3 protein: ASSYSTGETNYGYT; V gene: TRBV6-5
CDR3 protein: AISESSRGRNGYT; V gene: TRBV10-3
CDR3 protein: ASSQNRGIANEKLF; V gene: TRBV7-2
CDR3 protein: ASSIDGTALPEAF; V gene: TRBV19
CDR3 protein: ASSGVGGNQPQH; V gene: TRBV6-5
CDR3 protein: ASSQAPGRQGAVSGNTIY; V gene: TRBV4-1
CDR3 protein: ASLLAGDVEQF; V gene: TRBV2
CDR3 protein: ASSYGWTEGGYT; V gene: TRBV6-6
CDR3 protein: ASSVNSGGRETQY; V gene: TRBV9
CDR3 protein: ASSPGHSYGYT; V gene: TRBV5-6
CDR3 protein: ASTKRGGGNTEAF; V gene: TRBV28
CDR3 protein: ASSGRLSGSGELF; V gene: TRBV7-2